One and the same sample provided the 17 T cell receptor beta chains below, sequenced in a study of shared T cell receptors in the human thymus (dated by TCRdb to 2020 to 2023). The library was built by means of the immunoSEQ multiplex PCR assay. TCRdb re-hosts the immuneACCESS table, in-frame sequences only. Its copies lack some clones; in the studies checked, an unresolved V gene accounts for under half of them, and the cause for the rest is not known. The sample table holds 500,000 to 550,000 clones, of which 75% to 85% were seen once. Of the sample, approximately 0.013% is held by the ten largest clones. The sample also formed part of further work on human thymus T cells.

Sequencing input: thymocytes. The receptors shown here come from a boy under two years old with a congenital heart defect. Donor details come from another sample of the same person, matched by shared clones.

V usage is TRBV6-5 and J usage is TRBJ1-2; D is unclear. Germline V CDR1 and CDR2: MNHEY, SVGAGI. CDR3 length: 13 amino acids. Trimming removed 6 bases from V and 8 bases from J, with 16 bases in between. The CDR3 loop reads CASSLGGADGYTF. The CDR3 nucleotides read TGTGCCAGCAGCCTAGGAGGAGCGGACGGCTACACCTTC.

The chain carries TRBV11-3 and TRBJ2-1; D is perhaps TRBD2 (5 bases). This CDR3 is 15 amino acids long. Germline assignment: CDR1 SGHNT and CDR2 YENEEA. V gave up 1 base and J gave up 6 bases, with 13 bases separating them. The DNA of the CDR3 is TGTGCCAGCAGCTTAGTCCGGGGTCCGCGCAATGAGCAGTTCTTC. Translating gives CASSLVRGPRNEQFF.

This clone was detected only once. J is TRBJ2-3 and V is TRBV4-1; 8 bases line up with TRBD2. Germline lookup yields CDR1 MGHRA and CDR2 YSYEKL. The CDR3 contains 18 residues. V gave up 2 bases and J gave up 5 bases; unmatched junction bases: 15. CDR3 region: CASSQILVAGKLRDTQYF. Here the CDR3 DNA reads TGCGCCAGCAGCCAAATTCTGGTAGCGGGAAAGCTGAGAGATACGCAGTATTTT.

This clone was seen just once. DNA of the CDR3: TGCGCCAGCAGCTTGCTAGGCTACGAGCAGTACTTC. Translated, it gives CASSLLGYEQYF. This chain joins TRBV5-1 and TRBJ2-7; D is unresolved. This CDR3 comprises 12 residues. The germline V gene has CDR1 SGHRS and CDR2 YFSETQ. V dropped 1 base and J dropped 3 bases, with 5 bases sitting between them. The variable domain in full, completed from reference TRBV5-1 and TRBJ2-7, reads KAGVTQTPRYLIKTRGQQVTLSCSPISGHRSVSWYQQTPGQGLQFLFEYFSETQRNKGNFPGRFSGRQFSNSRSEMNVSTLELGDSALYLCASSLLGYEQYFGPGTRLTVT.

The genes are TRBV30 and TRBJ2-1; 8 bases match TRBD1. Germline V gene sequence: CDR1 GTSNPN, CDR2 SVGIG (reference sequence). V shed 0 bases and J 5 bases; nucleotides not matched to a gene: 9. This CDR3 is 16 amino acids long. The CDR3 bases are TGTGCCTGGAGTGTTTGTCGACAGGGGCCCCACAATGAGCAGTTCTTC. Protein product: CAWSVCRQGPHNEQFF. Based on the CDR3 plus reference TRBV30 and TRBJ2-1, the full variable domain is SQTIHQWPATLVQPVGSPLSLECTVEGTSNPNLYWYRQAAGRGLQLLFYSVGIGQISSEVPQNLSASRPQDRQFILSSKKLLLSDSGFYLCAWSVCRQGPHNEQFFGPGTRLTVL.

This clone was found once. The CDR3 nucleotides are TGTGCCAGCAGCTTGGGACAGGGGCGACTAGAATCCCACTACGAGCAGTACTTC. Amino acids: CASSLGQGRLESHYEQYF. The chain recombines TRBV11-3 with TRBJ2-7, with 10 nucleotides matching TRBD1. The CDR3 length is 18 residues. V lost 3 bases and J lost 3; bases outside the gene matches: 14. CDR1 SGHNT and CDR2 YENEEA come from the germline V gene.

This clone has only one observation. This chain connects TRBV4-3 to TRBJ2-7, with TRBD1 identical over 10 bases. CDR3 length equals 15 residues. Germline V gene sequence: CDR1 LGHNA, CDR2 YSLEER. Germline trimming cut 3 bases from V and 7 bases from J; bases unmatched to any gene: 9. The CDR3 here is CASSQGQGTLGEQYF. In DNA form, the CDR3 reads TGCGCCAGCAGCCAGGGACAGGGGACCCTCGGGGAGCAGTACTTC.

This clone appeared once. The rearrangement uses TRBV7-7 and TRBJ2-6; D is possibly TRBD1 (6 bases). The CDR3 sequence is 18 residues long. V lost 0 bases to trimming and J lost 2 bases, with 14 bases between them. Looked up from germline, CDR1 is SSHAT and CDR2 is FNYEAQ (reference sequence). The CDR3 nucleotides read TGTGCCAGCAGCTTAGCCCAACACAGGGCACCTGGGGCCAACGTCCTGACTTTC. This encodes CASSLAQHRAPGANVLTF.

The chain carries TRBV6-1 and TRBJ2-7; possible D gene TRBD1, 5 bases. CDR1 and CDR2 from the germline V gene are MNHNS and SASEGT. The V and J ends lost 6 bases and 3 bases respectively, with 12 bases between them. The CDR3 runs to 13 residues. CDR3 in amino acids: CASRGPLRYEQYF. CDR3 nucleotide sequence: TGTGCCAGCAGGGGGCCCCTACGCTACGAGCAGTACTTC.

The chain uses TRBV11-2 and TRBJ2-7, with TRBD1 matching 10 bases. Germline CDR1 SGHAT, CDR2 FQNNGV. CDR3 length: 19 amino acids. With 5 bases clipped from V and 3 bases from J, the junction kept 19 bases outside the gene matches. CDR3 residues: CASSLPSTIDRDRGYEQYF. The CDR3 DNA is TGTGCCAGCAGCCTACCCTCGACTATAGACCGGGACAGGGGCTACGAGCAGTACTTC.

The rearrangement uses TRBV9 and TRBJ2-3; D unclear. V was clipped by 1 base and J by 6 bases, with 12 bases between them. The CDR3 spans 14 residues. Germline CDR1 is SGDLS and CDR2 is YYNGEE. CDR3 region: CASSVNSHDDTQYF. For the CDR3, the DNA is TGTGCCAGCAGCGTAAATAGCCACGATGATACGCAGTATTTT.

The chain employs TRBV5-1 and TRBJ1-1, with 10 bases aligning to TRBD1. Trimming removed 3 bases from V and 0 bases from J; junction bases left unmatched: 8. The CDR3 consists of 17 residues. Germline V gene lookup returns CDR1 SGHRS and CDR2 YFSETQ. The chain's CDR3 is CASSSTRDRGLNTEAFF. The CDR3 DNA is TGCGCCAGCAGCTCTACCCGGGACAGGGGTTTGAACACTGAAGCTTTCTTT. The entire variable domain, with the rest obtained from reference TRBV5-1 and TRBJ1-1, is as follows: KAGVTQTPRYLIKTRGQQVTLSCSPISGHRSVSWYQQTPGQGLQFLFEYFSETQRNKGNFPGRFSGRQFSNSRSEMNVSTLELGDSALYLCASSSTRDRGLNTEAFFGQGTRLTVV.

This clone was found once. This chain's CDR3 is CASSKEGAEAFF. CDR3 DNA sequence: TGTGCCAGCAGCAAAGAGGGGGCGGAAGCTTTCTTT. The rearrangement joins TRBV9 to TRBJ1-1, with 7 bases lining up with TRBD1. Germline trimming cut 4 bases from V and 8 bases from J; bases unmatched to any gene: 5. This CDR3 has 12 amino acids. Germline V gene data show CDR1 as SGDLS and CDR2 as YYNGEE.

J is TRBJ2-7 and V is TRBV29-1, with D perhaps TRBD1 (6 bases). Germline CDR1 SQVTM, CDR2 ANQGSEA. The length of the CDR3 is 13 residues. The V end lost 4 bases, the J end lost 7 bases, and 17 bases lay between the germline ends. The CDR3 here is CSVVEVGQGEQYF. As DNA, the CDR3 is TGCAGCGTTGTTGAAGTCGGCCAGGGGGAGCAGTACTTC.

A few counts support this clone. This chain uses TRBV4-3 with TRBJ2-7, with 13 bases fitting TRBD2. Unmatched junction bases numbered 2, after V lost 3 bases and J lost 6 bases. The germline CDR1 and CDR2 sequences are LGHNA and YSLEER. This CDR3 region has 14 residues. CDR3 loop: CASSQGLAGSEQYF. The CDR3 DNA reads TGCGCCAGCAGCCAGGGACTAGCGGGAAGCGAGCAGTACTTC.

The chain carries TRBV7-2 and TRBJ1-1; TRBD1 might be the D (6 bases). Trimming removed 1 base at V and 3 bases at J, with 24 bases between. Germline values: CDR1 SGHTA, CDR2 FQGNSA. This CDR3 region has 19 residues. The CDR3: CASSLGFPGIAGADTEAFF. Here the CDR3 DNA reads TGTGCCAGCAGCTTAGGGTTTCCGGGGATTGCAGGGGCCGACACTGAAGCTTTCTTT.

The chain uses TRBV19 and TRBJ1-1; D call uncertain. CDR3 size: 13 residues. The V gene's germline CDR1 is LNHDA and CDR2 SQIVND (reference sequence). V dropped 8 bases and J dropped 6 bases, with 16 bases sitting between them. The CDR3 bases are TGTGCCAGTTCCGACTTGAACGGTGCTGAAGCTTTCTTT. Translated: CASSDLNGAEAFF.